Given below is one T cell receptor (beta chain) in context. This clone was counted once. Its antigen specificity is not known. No much larger clone is present one base from it, and per-base qualities are unavailable. The CDR3 numbers 17 residues from cysteine through phenylalanine. Only the CDR3 part of the read is kept: 51 bases, read in frame from the first base. The germline V end is reduced by 1 base and the J end by 9 bases; junction bases left unmatched: 10. As encoded in the germline V gene, CDR1 is SGHAT while CDR2 is FQNNGV. The sample is drawn from a study of cytomegalovirus exposure and HLA in healthy donors (dated by TCRdb to about 2017). Some background on the complete study: According to an earlier analysis of 587 of the donors, about 179 million T cells yielded 117 million unique TCR beta sequences and approximately 300 Gb of sequence data. The study profiled the T cell repertoires of hundreds of subjects by immunosequencing and related them to cytomegalovirus serostatus. High-throughput TCR immunosequencing, statistical association of individual TCRs with disease status, and machine learning were combined to predict cytomegalovirus infection status. A later analysis re-analyzed previously published TCR beta repertoires from 666 donors and added high-resolution HLA genotyping to study TCR occurrence patterns. Along with the roughly 670-subject first cohort, a separate validation cohort of over a hundred different subjects was used. Donor age, sex, ethnicity and CMV serostatus were compiled together with the repertoire data. All discovery cohort repertoires had been generated using a single sequencing platform. An early release covering roughly 600 HLA-typed donors comprised about 310 gigabases of sequencing data and around 80 million unique TCR sequences. Among 398 genotyped donors of the cohort, an average of about 240,000 unique TCR beta nucleotide sequences were sequenced per donor, roughly 20% of them non-productive. Typing coverage differed by locus: A, B, C, DRB1 and DQB1 were typed in about 620-630 donors, DQA1 in 500 to 550, DPA1 in some 570, and DPB1 in 450 to 490. Of the roughly 400 genotyped donors, about 84% fell in the genetic ancestry cluster associated with self-reported Caucasian donors. HLA typing covered class I and class II loci at four-digit resolution. An earlier analysis of several hundred of the donors applied high-throughput TCR beta sequencing to assess whether each TCR beta V gene segment acted as functional or pseudogenic. The study aimed to test whether cataloging public T cell receptors could reveal signatures of past pathogen exposure. Rather than drawing on any new phenotypic data, the later analysis identified candidate immune exposures from TCR beta sequences and the way those sequences occurred across donors. About 5 DR-DQ haplotypes were handled as single units for association and clustering, since linkage in the cohort was strong. Genome-wide SNP genotypes for about 60% of the 666 donors were used in a later genetic analysis, which treated that subset as a discovery cohort. The investigation overall reported the following: In vitro tests confirmed that a few of the cytomegalovirus-associated TCR beta chains recognize cytomegalovirus antigens. The study listed 164 TCR beta chains as associated with cytomegalovirus. Because counts were too low, 15 to 20 rarely observed V segments, including chromosome 9 orphons, were excluded from the earlier analysis of 587 of the donors. In this cohort, only TCR beta chains were sequenced, and detectable features were limited by the absence of alpha or paired-chain data. For the cohort, immune exposure information was limited to CMV serostatus. Most CMV-associated TCR beta chains appeared to be HLA-restricted in a later analysis, and the HLA associations seemed to be driven largely by CMV exposure. The presence/absence analyses assumed that sequencing depth was roughly uniform across donors, and that assumption may not be true. In an earlier analysis of some 550 of the donors, most TCR beta V segments were observed in productive rearrangements about 87% or about 30% of the time, broadly matching IMGT annotations. In a later genetic analysis, fewer N-insertions in productive TCRs were reported among donors in an Asian-associated ancestry cluster than the roughly 640-donor mean. A later analysis found that HLA-associated TCR beta chains were more clonally expanded and had lower generation probabilities than equally common non-associated chains. A further reported finding was that TCR beta sequences accurately predicted the HLA-A and HLA-B alleles for most subjects in the first cohort. Cytomegalovirus status was reported to be diagnosed by the classifier with high specificity and sensitivity in both the original and validation cohorts. In a later genetic analysis, a missense DCLRE1C variant was associated with V-gene and J-gene trimming of TCR beta chains, and the association was replicated in an independent cohort. At a false discovery rate of 0.05, a later analysis linked some 18,000 TCR beta sequences to specific HLA alleles. According to a later analysis, parvovirus B19, influenza, CMV and Epstein-Barr virus appeared linked to several top co-occurrence clusters. Strong co-occurrence of HLA alleles, especially DR and DQ, made assigning TCR associations to individual alleles difficult. Because the 87-base-pair reads could not distinguish some IMGT-functional V segments, including TRBV6-2 and TRBV6-3, those segments were excluded. It was suggested by the authors that the approach could potentially be generalized to other disease states and immunological phenotypes. Linkage disequilibrium might explain the correlated functional status among segregating V segments, but an unknown experimental factor could not be ruled out. In a later analysis, the rate of TCR association differed among HLA loci, with DRB1 alleles having the most associated TCRs and HLA-C alleles having the fewest. Most TCR sequences were observed very rarely across donors, whereas some public TCRs were present in many individuals. Because HLA typing was missing for some donors at each locus, association tests included only the typed subset. A group of highly shared sequence variants was considered likely to be a technical artifact of the sequencing pipeline.

The cohort comprised some 730 healthy bone marrow donors. All cohort members were sampled while nominally healthy, although unrecorded immune exposures were likely present. The donor was CMV seropositive and was included in the group of almost 300 seropositive cohort members. A peripheral blood sample was collected from each donor, and TCR beta sequencing was performed on peripheral blood mononuclear cells. The Qiagen DNeasy Blood Extraction Kit was used to extract genomic DNA from the blood cell samples. The method was the immunoSEQ multiplex PCR assay. For the multiplex PCR, a mixture combining 60 forward primers for TCR Vbeta segments and 13 reverse primers for TCR Jbeta segments was used. The CDR3 region of rearranged TCR beta genes was amplified from genomic DNA by a multiplex PCR assay. The Illumina HiSeq System was used to sequence the amplified TCR beta libraries as 87-base-pair reads. On the authors' methods: A later analysis tallied 75 million to 85 million unique TCR beta chains across the 650 to 750 repertoires, and approximately 11 million of those chains were shared by two or more donors. To remove PCR and sequencing errors, raw reads were error-corrected and collapsed into unique sequences using a nearest-neighbor algorithm that merged closely related sequences. V, D and J gene segments were assigned by aligning CDR3 sequences to IMGT reference sequences. Each retained sequence needed at least a six-nucleotide match to both a V gene segment and a J gene segment. Rearrangements were classified as productive when the CDR3 lacked stop codons and remained in frame with V and J, and all other rearrangements were classified as non-productive. CDR3 was defined by IMGT convention, running from the second conserved V-encoded cysteine to the conserved J-encoded phenylalanine. Sequences without an unambiguous match to a single V gene segment were excluded from the earlier analysis of about 630 of the donors. An earlier analysis of 550 to 650 of the donors classified V segments as functional when productive rearrangements were above 56.7% and as segregating when the standard deviation between donors was above 5%. A statistical classification framework was built for diagnosing cytomegalovirus status from the catalog of TCR beta chain sequences. In a later analysis, TCR nucleotide sequences were compared against IMGT/GENE-DB human TR gene sequences so that V and J genes could be assigned. The TCRdist pipeline was used in a later analysis to assign CDR3 sequences and most-parsimonious VDJ recombination scenarios. In a later analysis, each TCR beta chain was defined by its CDR3 amino acid sequence together with its V-gene family, and reads without a unique V-gene family were excluded. As a way to deal with suspected cross-contamination and a sequencing artifact, a later analysis dropped 450 to 700 nucleotide sequences that were highly shared and had low generation probability. In a later analysis, a clonal expansion index for each public chain was calculated from normalized within-repertoire ranks of inferred template counts. A later analysis computed generation probabilities with a VDJ recombination model fitted to out-of-frame rearrangements, and checked the results against IGoR. A later analysis scored TCR-TCR, TCR-HLA and TCR-CMV co-occurrence with hypergeometric tests, applying a repertoire-size bias correction to TCR pairs. In a later analysis, false discovery rates were estimated by permuting HLA or CMV assignments 20 times. In a later analysis, co-occurring TCRs were grouped using DBSCAN, and TCRdist sequence similarity was added for clustering within HLA-allele-positive subsets. Repertoires with fewer than 30,000 or more than 120,000 public chains were left out of co-occurrence clustering, as were five repertoires with anomalous nucleotide sharing. Not all clones reach the TCRdb copy of this immuneACCESS table, which keeps in-frame sequences only. Checked studies attribute under half of the gap to unresolved V genes and leave the rest unexplained. V and J calls and clone size are as listed in that table; D and trimming were resolved from the DNA. This sample comprises about 160,000 clones, 65% to 85% of them detected only once. The top ten constitute 6.3% of the sample.

Input material: PBMCs. This TCR was sampled from a male donor in good health and CMV-seropositive. The rearranged chain carries TRBV11-2 and TRBJ2-1; 12 central bases correspond to TRBD2. The CDR3: CASSLGYSSGRAIEQFF. The DNA reads as follows: TGTGCCAGCAGCTTAGGGTATTCTAGCGGGAGGGCAATTGAGCAGTTCTTC.